These 15 T cell receptor beta chains share one sample of origin, sequenced in a study of cytomegalovirus exposure and HLA in healthy donors. The primer mix had 60 Vbeta and 13 Jbeta primers. Sequenced by immunoSEQ multiplex PCR; TCRdb stores in-frame clones only, minus some. This table holds about 110,000 clones, roughly 79% found once. The sequencing sample was made of PBMCs. All receptors come from a woman in her 30s in good health and CMV-seronegative.

The chain carries TRBV5-1 and TRBJ2-7, with D maybe TRBD2 (5 bases). Trimming removed 4 bases at V and 0 bases at J, with 14 bases between. Germline CDR1 SGHRS, CDR2 YFSETQ. The CDR3 sequence is 15 residues long. The CDR3, as DNA: TGCGCCAGCAGCACACAGTCAACTAGCTCCTACGAGCAGTACTTC. This sequence encodes CASSTQSTSSYEQYF.

The rearrangement joins TRBV4-1 to TRBJ2-3; maybe TRBD2 (6 bases). The CDR3 contains 12 residues. V was trimmed by 3 bases and J by 5 bases, leaving 6 bases between them. The germline gives CDR1 MGHRA, CDR2 YSYEKL. Here the CDR3 DNA reads TGCGCCAGCAGCCACGGGGGAGATACGCAGTATTTT. Encoded protein: CASSHGGDTQYF.

The chain is built from TRBV7-2 and TRBJ2-2; 11 nucleotides align to TRBD2. J was trimmed by 3 bases and V by 3 bases; bases with no gene match: 3. Germline V gene lookup returns CDR1 SGHTA and CDR2 FQGNSA. The CDR3 spans 16 residues. CDR3 protein: CASSLLAGGYTGELFF. Here the CDR3 DNA reads TGTGCCAGCAGCTTGTTAGCGGGAGGGTACACCGGGGAGCTGTTTTTT.

Concerning this clone: The junction departs from germline at one end; a sequencing error may be responsible. The chain combines TRBV7-9 with TRBJ1-2; tentatively, D is TRBD1 (5 bases). The CDR3 has 15 amino acids. Germline lookup yields CDR1 SEHNR and CDR2 FQNEAQ (reference sequence). CDR3: CSSSPPGALSGGYTF. CDR3 DNA: TGTTCCAGCAGCCCCCCCGGGGCCCTGAGCGGGGGCTACACCTTC.

This clone was detected only once. The chain carries TRBV19 and TRBJ2-3; D not resolved. V was pared by 6 bases and J by 5 bases, with 9 bases between. The CDR3 loop spans 12 amino acids. The germline gives CDR1 LNHDA, CDR2 SQIVND (reference sequence). This CDR3 reads CASSRAGDTQYF. DNA for the CDR3: TGTGCCAGTAGCCGAGCAGGAGATACGCAGTATTTT.

The rearrangement uses TRBV4-3 and TRBJ1-1; D uncertain. The germline V and J ends were trimmed by 0 bases and 0 bases, with 11 bases remaining between them. Germline lookup yields CDR1 LGHNA and CDR2 YSLEER. This CDR3 has 16 residues. The CDR3 sequence: CASSQDPAGVNTEAFF. The CDR3 DNA reads TGCGCCAGCAGCCAAGATCCCGCAGGTGTGAACACTGAAGCTTTCTTT.

The V call is TRBV5-1, the J call TRBJ2-2, with 7 positions matching TRBD2. The CDR3 contains 14 residues. Germline values: CDR1 SGHRS, CDR2 YFSETQ. Trimming took 4 bases from V and 2 from J; bases not matched to a gene: 2. The CDR3 protein is CASSRDYNTGELFF. DNA of the CDR3: TGCGCCAGCAGCCGGGACTATAACACCGGGGAGCTGTTTTTT.

J is TRBJ2-7 and V is TRBV11-3; D is uncertain. Trimming cost V 9 bases and J 5 bases, with 20 bases left between them. The CDR3 length is 14 residues. Looked up from germline, CDR1 is SGHNT and CDR2 is YENEEA. The DNA of the CDR3 is TGTGCCAGTTCTTCCGGTAGAGGTAGGAACGAGCAGTACTTC. Translation: CASSSGRGRNEQYF.

The J gene is TRBJ2-3, the V gene TRBV28; D possibly corresponds to TRBD2 (5 bases). V lost 5 bases and J 4 bases, leaving 13 bases between the germline ends. The germline gives CDR1 MDHEN, CDR2 SYDVKM. This CDR3 is built from 14 residues. CDR3 DNA sequence: TGTGCCAGCAGTACCCCCCTCGGGGCAGATACGCAGTATTTT. This translates into CASSTPLGADTQYF.

The CDR3 loop reads CASSLISGSPDTQYF. CDR3 bases: TGTGCCAGCAGCTTGATTTCAGGGTCTCCAGATACGCAGTATTTT. The chain uses TRBV5-6 and TRBJ2-3, with D possibly matching TRBD1 (5 bases). This CDR3 contains 15 residues. Germline V lookup: CDR1 SGHDT, CDR2 YYEEEE. The ends were cut back, 1 base at V and 4 bases at J, with 13 bases in the middle.

The table lists this clone with a few counts. This sequence joins TRBV5-1 and TRBJ1-1; no clear D gene. CDR1 is SGHRS, CDR2 YFSETQ, per germline. Trimming cost V 7 bases and J 1 base, with 14 bases left between them. CDR3 length: 14 residues. The CDR3 loop reads CASGSSGGNTEAFF. The DNA for the CDR3 is TGCGCCAGCGGTAGCTCGGGTGGGAACACTGAAGCTTTCTTT.

The chain uses TRBV4-2 and TRBJ2-7, with D perhaps matching TRBD2 (5 bases). The CDR3 is 12 amino acids. Trimming pared 4 bases from V and 6 bases from J, leaving 10 bases between. Looked up from germline, CDR1 is LGHNA and CDR2 is YNFKEQ. As DNA, the CDR3 is TGTGCCAGCAGCCCGGCTGGAGGCGAGCAGTACTTC. Protein sequence: CASSPAGGEQYF.

This clone showed up just a few times. V usage is TRBV4-1 and J usage is TRBJ2-2, with a weak D call TRBD2 (5 bases). The CDR3 sequence is 16 residues long. The V gene lost 1 base and the J gene lost 2 bases, with 11 bases spanning the gap. Germline V lookup: CDR1 MGHRA, CDR2 YSYEKL. The CDR3 sequence is CASSQVPGSNTGELFF. DNA of the CDR3: TGCGCCAGCAGCCAAGTCCCGGGATCTAACACCGGGGAGCTGTTTTTT.

This chain uses TRBV5-1 with TRBJ2-4, with 11 positions matching TRBD2. Germline V gene lookup returns CDR1 SGHRS and CDR2 YFSETQ. Trimming removed 4 bases from V and 0 bases from J; junction bases left unmatched: 9. The CDR3 contains 18 residues. Here the CDR3 reads CASSRGLAETLAKNIQYF. Here the CDR3 DNA reads TGCGCCAGCAGCAGGGGACTAGCGGAGACACTAGCCAAAAACATTCAGTACTTC.

A few counts support this clone. V is TRBV6-5 and J is TRBJ1-6; 7 bases map to TRBD1. The ends lost 5 bases at V and 14 bases at J; junction bases unmatched: 12. The CDR3 sequence is 14 residues long. Germline V gives CDR1 MNHEY, CDR2 SVGAGI. The CDR3 here is CASSQGTVGSSLHF. DNA of the CDR3: TGTGCCAGCAGTCAAGGGACAGTGGGAAGCTCCCTCCACTTT.